This TCR beta chain was recovered during a study of T cell responses to AZD1222 COVID-19 vaccine. Sequenced by immunoSEQ multiplex PCR; TCRdb stores in-frame clones only, minus some. The table shows some 180,000 clones, with roughly 90% occurring only once. Overall study findings and caveats: Two AZD1222 doses significantly raised spike-specific TCR breadth and depth over controls. The donor group comprised mostly white British people and more females; the analysis possibly underestimated clonal diversity. Reportedly, nearly half the spike-specific TCRs target unmutated variant regions.

A note on this clone: Its antigen is as yet unknown.

Analysis merged second doses at about 4 or about 12 weeks. The sequences come from peripheral blood, collected 28 days after the second AZD1222 dose. This TCR was recovered from an adult who received the AZD1222 COVID-19 vaccine.

The CDR3 DNA reads as TGCGCCAGCAGCCCCCGGGACAGGTCGTACGAGCAGTACTTC. Translating gives CASSPRDRSYEQYF. V and J are TRBV5-1 and TRBJ2-7; 8 bases align to TRBD1. The CDR3 totals 14 residues. Germline CDR1 SGHRS, CDR2 YFSETQ. The V gene end was trimmed by 4 bases and the J gene end by 4 bases; junction bases not matched to a gene: 7.